The clone carrying this T cell receptor (beta chain) showed up just a few times. What it binds is not known. These data originate in a study of T cells after yellow fever vaccination. General study findings and limits: Although most clonotypes did not, a small share appeared in both CD4 and CD8 compartments. Peaking on day 5 versus 15, the secondary response was faster but weaker.

TCR cDNA, made by 5'RACE template switching, carried an added universal primer site and UMIs. TCRdb analysed the 5' RACE reads with MiXCR anew, one entry per CDR3 protein. This sample has fewer than 450,000 distinct CDR3 sequences, with about 8.3% found just once. This TCR came from a man between 18 and 35 years old who received the YFV17D yellow fever vaccine. This specimen was PBMCs, taken 45 days after the first yellow fever vaccination.

CDR3: CASSESGIHGYTF. The DNA for the CDR3 is TGCGCCAGCAGTGAGTCAGGGATTCATGGCTACACCTTC. This chain links TRBV5-1 with TRBJ1-2; weak D call: TRBD1 (5 bases). From germline, CDR1 is SGHRS and CDR2 YFSETQ. This CDR3 comprises 13 residues. The ends were cut back, 5 bases at V and 6 bases at J, with 14 bases in the middle.